This TCR beta chain originates from a study of T cell repertoires in cytomegalovirus infection (dated 2019 in TCRdb). The study in broad terms: Because public TCR beta signatures pointed to carriage of CMV infection together with the matching HLA type, the HLA type of each donor mattered for the analysis.

Sequencing used an Illumina HiSeq 1500. The public sequencing data were trimmed at Q25 with fastp and processed into clonotypes with MiXCR by TCRdb, which kept only in-frame beta chains. Each CDR3 protein gets just one entry, which takes the most common genes and DNA from the rows behind it. The sample table holds tens of thousands of distinct CDR3 sequences, of which roughly a third were seen once. 55% to 75% of the sample lies in the top ten. Paper-wide results and their limitations: The ex vivo response was dominated by HLA-C-restricted CMV-specific TCR beta clonotypes, and the single most frequent clonotype in two of eight donors was supplied by these HLA-C-restricted clonotypes. In both this cohort and an independent roughly 350-donor cohort, the cumulative frequency of public TCR beta family members distinguished carriers of CMV infection plus the relevant HLA type.

A note on this clonotype: Its recognized antigen is unknown. Base qualities are not at hand, and no much larger clone is one base apart.

The CDR3 measures 13 amino acids from cysteine to phenylalanine. Only the CDR3 portion is preserved as DNA: 39 bases, with reading frame beginning at the first base. Deletion took 5 bases off V and 6 bases off J, with a span of 12 bases between the germline ends. Sequences were obtained from PBMCs, sequenced either directly or after in vitro stimulation (not recorded which). This receptor was obtained from a human donor in good health (CMV status not recorded). Some clones in this sample may be carry-over from other donors' samples. The chain employs TRBV12-3 or TRBV12-4 and TRBJ2-3; the D gene is unclear. The nucleotide sequence reads as follows: TGTGCCAGCAGTCCCCAGACCGCCGATACGCAGTATTTT. Translation gives CASSPQTADTQYF.